Shown below are 24 T cell receptor beta chains from a single sample sequenced in a study of technical replicates of blood from a few donors (TCRdb year 2017). Receptor amplification or capture employed the immunoSEQ multiplex PCR assay. TCRdb re-hosts the immuneACCESS table, in-frame sequences only. Its copies lack some clones; in the studies checked, an unresolved V gene accounts for under half of them, and the cause for the rest is not known. Within this sample are around 80,000 clones, with around 94% of them counted one time only. 0.38% of the sample goes to the ten largest clones. The sequenced sample consisted of T cells isolated from PBMCs. The receptors here all came from a human donor in good health.

The genes are TRBV11-2 and TRBJ2-1; tentative D call: TRBD2 (7 bases). V lost 5 bases and J 5 bases, leaving 16 bases between the germline ends. This CDR3 is built from 15 residues. The germline V gene has CDR1 SGHAT and CDR2 FQNNGV. CDR3 amino acids: CASSPRLGGDNEQFF. The CDR3 bases are TGTGCCAGCAGCCCCAGACTAGGGGGGGACAATGAGCAGTTCTTC.

The chain combines TRBV5-1 with TRBJ1-1, with a tentative D call TRBD1 (6 bases). CDR3 length: 12 residues. Germline V gene data show CDR1 as SGHRS and CDR2 as YFSETQ. Trimming took off 3 bases at V and 7 bases at J, with 10 bases between the two ends. The CDR3 sequence: CASSSTGIEAFF. In nucleotides, the CDR3 is TGCGCCAGCAGCTCCACAGGGATTGAAGCTTTCTTT.

The chain employs TRBV5-1 and TRBJ2-6, with 7 bases fitting TRBD1. V was clipped by 5 bases and J by 2 bases; unmatched bases: 7. The length of the CDR3 is 16 residues. Germline loops: CDR1 SGHRS, CDR2 YFSETQ. Here the CDR3 DNA reads TGCGCCAGCAGAAAGGCCAGGGGGACTGGGGCCAACGTCCTGACTTTC. The encoded protein is CASRKARGTGANVLTF.

The V and J genes are TRBV5-4 and TRBJ2-3; TRBD2 matches at 8 bases. V was pared by 9 bases and J by 4 bases, with 10 bases of the junction left unmatched. This CDR3 is 14 amino acids long. Germline V gene data show CDR1 as SGHNT and CDR2 as YYREEE (reference sequence). CDR3 DNA: TGTGCCACCACAAGCGGGAGTTTCCCAGATACGCAGTATTTT. Protein sequence: CATTSGSFPDTQYF. The full variable domain, completed using reference TRBV5-4 and TRBJ2-3, is ETGVTQSPTHLIKTRGQQVTLRCSSQSGHNTVSWYQQALGQGPQFIFQYYREEENGRGNFPPRFSGLQFPNYSSELNVNALELDDSALYLCATTSGSFPDTQYFGPGTRLTVL.

The chain recombines TRBV5-6 with TRBJ1-1, with 9 nucleotides matching TRBD1. CDR3 length: 15 amino acids. Germline loops: CDR1 SGHDT, CDR2 YYEEEE. Unmatched junction bases numbered 10, after V lost 3 bases and J lost 7 bases. The CDR3 DNA reads TGTGCCAGCAGCTGGGGGGGGGACAGGGACATTGAAGCTTTCTTT. Amino acids: CASSWGGDRDIEAFF.

The V call is TRBV5-1, the J call TRBJ2-7, with 11 bases matching TRBD2. From germline, CDR1 is SGHRS and CDR2 YFSETQ. The CDR3 length is 17 residues. J was trimmed by 2 bases and V by 0 bases; bases with no gene match: 7. The DNA for the CDR3 is TGCGCCAGCAGCTTGGTGGTTAGCGGGAGGGCCACCTACGAGCAGTACTTC. The encoded protein is CASSLVVSGRATYEQYF.

In this sample, this clone turned up once. The rearrangement uses TRBV5-6 and TRBJ1-5, with D maybe TRBD1 (5 bases). The V gene lost 0 bases and the J gene lost 3 bases, with 7 bases spanning the gap. Germline assignment: CDR1 SGHDT and CDR2 YYEEEE. The CDR3 runs to 14 residues. This CDR3 is CASSLGQINQPQHF. CDR3 nucleotide sequence: TGTGCCAGCAGCTTGGGACAGATCAATCAGCCCCAGCATTTT.

The rearrangement links TRBV6-5 to TRBJ1-5; no firm D call. The V gene's germline CDR1 is MNHEY and CDR2 SVGAGI. The CDR3 covers 14 residues. V lost 2 bases, J lost 3 bases, and 8 bases lay in between. The CDR3 here is CASSYVEANQPQHF. The CDR3 DNA reads TGTGCCAGCAGTTACGTGGAGGCCAATCAGCCCCAGCATTTT.

The gene calls are TRBV27 and TRBJ2-2; 9 nucleotides agree with TRBD2. V shed 5 bases and J 5 bases; nucleotides not matched to a gene: 15. The CDR3 spans 18 residues. Germline V CDR1 and CDR2: MNHEY, SMNVEV (reference sequence). CDR3 in amino acids: CASSLKWGAGGLTGELFF. The DNA for the CDR3 is TGTGCCAGCAGTCTCAAATGGGGAGCGGGAGGCCTAACCGGGGAGCTGTTTTTT.

The chain is built from TRBV2 and TRBJ1-4; a possible D gene is TRBD1 (5 bases). Germline CDR1 and CDR2: SNHLY and FYNNEI. The length of the CDR3 is 16 residues. V was clipped by 6 bases and J by 0 bases, with 14 bases between them. The CDR3 here is CASRWTSQATNEKLFF. In DNA form, the CDR3 reads TGTGCCAGCAGATGGACAAGTCAAGCAACTAATGAAAAACTGTTTTTT.

The V gene is TRBV19, the J gene TRBJ1-1; D unclear. V was trimmed by 10 bases and J by 6 bases, leaving 18 bases between them. The CDR3 spans 13 residues. Germline-derived CDR1 and CDR2 are LNHDA and SQIVND (reference sequence). CDR3 sequence reads: CAKRIRVWAEAFF. The CDR3, as DNA: TGTGCCAAGAGGATCCGGGTATGGGCTGAAGCTTTCTTT.

This chain uses TRBV5-6 with TRBJ2-1; 10 nucleotides agree with TRBD2. CDR3 size: 16 residues. CDR1 is SGHDT, CDR2 YYEEEE, per germline. V shed 0 bases, J shed 3 bases, and the junction held 3 bases outside the gene matches. The CDR3 here is CASSLALAGIYNEQFF. CDR3 DNA: TGTGCCAGCAGCTTGGCACTAGCGGGGATCTACAATGAGCAGTTCTTC.

This chain connects TRBV11-2 to TRBJ2-1; 13 bases align to TRBD2. CDR3 length: 17 amino acids. V lost 5 bases and J lost 9; bases outside the gene matches: 13. Germline CDR1 SGHAT, CDR2 FQNNGV. CDR3 nucleotides: TGTGCCAGCAGCCCGCAGGGGACTAGCGGGATTCTCGGTGAGCAGTTCTTC. It is translated as CASSPQGTSGILGEQFF.

V usage is TRBV7-3 and J usage is TRBJ2-7, with D possibly matching TRBD1 (6 bases). The V gene's germline CDR1 is SGHTA and CDR2 FQGTGA. Trimming stripped 6 bases from V and 7 bases from J, with 13 bases between. The CDR3 contains 12 residues. CDR3 in amino acids: CASRGAGAEQYF. The CDR3 coding sequence is TGTGCCAGCAGAGGGGCAGGGGCAGAGCAGTACTTC.

The J gene is TRBJ2-1, the V gene TRBV18, with D possibly TRBD1 on 6 matching bases. The germline gives CDR1 KGHSH, CDR2 LQKENI. V was shortened by 2 bases and J by 5 bases, with 10 bases between the two germline ends. This CDR3 is 14 amino acids long. The CDR3 here is CASSPMDSNNEQFF. CDR3 DNA sequence: TGTGCCAGCTCACCAATGGACAGCAACAATGAGCAGTTCTTC. Full variable domain (remainder filled in from reference TRBV18 and TRBJ2-1): NAGVMQNPRHLVRRRGQEARLRCSPMKGHSHVYWYRQLPEEGLKFMVYLQKENIIDESGMPKERFSAEFPKEGPSILRIQQVVRGDSAAYFCASSPMDSNNEQFFGPGTRLTVL.

This chain connects TRBV30 to TRBJ2-7, with TRBD2 matching 12 bases. The CDR3 is 14 amino acids. The germline V gene encodes CDR1 GTSNPN and CDR2 SVGIG (reference sequence). V lost 1 base, J lost 2 bases, and 0 bases stayed unmatched. CDR3 DNA: TGTGCCTGGAGTGGACTAGCGGGGGCCTACGAGCAGTACTTC. This encodes CAWSGLAGAYEQYF.

The chain links TRBV19 to TRBJ1-1; the D is unclear. The CDR3 loop spans 13 amino acids. V was trimmed by 3 bases and J by 0 bases, leaving 5 bases between them. Germline lookup yields CDR1 LNHDA and CDR2 SQIVND (reference sequence). The CDR3 nucleotides read TGTGCCAGTAGTATCCTCTTGAACACTGAAGCTTTCTTT. This gives the protein CASSILLNTEAFF.

The CDR3 spells CASSEAWEWYGYTF. In nucleotides, the CDR3 is TGTGCCAGCAGTGAAGCGTGGGAGTGGTATGGCTACACCTTC. V is TRBV6-1 and J is TRBJ1-2, with D unclear. V lost 0 bases, J lost 5 bases, and 10 bases lay in between. CDR1 is MNHNS and CDR2 is SASEGT in the germline V gene. CDR3 length equals 14 residues.

The chain uses TRBV6-4 and TRBJ1-2; the D gene is possibly TRBD1 (5 bases). CDR3 length: 12 amino acids. Trimming pared 3 bases from V and 7 bases from J, leaving 9 bases between. CDR1 MRHNA and CDR2 SNTAGT come from the germline V gene. The CDR3 region has the DNA TGTGCCAGCAGTGATTCCAGGGTTGGCTACACCTTC. This sequence encodes CASSDSRVGYTF.

The CDR3 bases are TGTGCCAGCAGTGAACAGGTGAGAGAGTACTTC. Its protein product is CASSEQVREYF. V gene TRBV6-1 combines with J gene TRBJ2-7, with no clear D. Germline V CDR1 and CDR2: MNHNS, SASEGT. V was trimmed by 2 bases and J by 11 bases, leaving 10 bases between them. The CDR3 is 11 amino acids.

This chain links TRBV7-9 with TRBJ1-4, with D unresolved. Germline loops: CDR1 SEHNR, CDR2 FQNEAQ (reference sequence). This CDR3 region has 16 residues. Deletions cut 1 base from V and 6 bases from J, with 15 bases between. The CDR3 DNA follows: TGTGCCAGCAGCTTAGTAGCTTCGGCAGCCCATGAAAAACTGTTTTTT. Protein sequence: CASSLVASAAHEKLFF.

The rearrangement joins TRBV30 to TRBJ2-3; D is ambiguous. Germline assignment: CDR1 GTSNPN and CDR2 SVGIG (reference sequence). CDR3 length: 13 residues. V lost 0 bases to trimming and J lost 2 bases, with 6 bases between them. CDR3 coding DNA: TGTGCCTGGAGTGTACTCCTCACAGATACGCAGTATTTT. Amino acid sequence: CAWSVLLTDTQYF.

The V gene is TRBV6-1, the J gene TRBJ2-2, with TRBD1 as a possible D gene (5 bases). The V end was cut by 3 bases, the J end by 0 bases, with 11 bases between. The germline V gene has CDR1 MNHNS and CDR2 SASEGT. This CDR3 is built from 16 residues. CDR3 DNA: TGTGCCAGCAGTGACTTAGACAGCTCGAACACCGGGGAGCTGTTTTTT. This encodes CASSDLDSSNTGELFF.

The chain employs TRBV10-1 and TRBJ2-5, with D perhaps matching TRBD1 (5 bases). The CDR3 has 13 residues. Between the trimmed V and J ends, which lost 0 bases and 5 bases, there was a span of 7 bases. Germline values: CDR1 WNHNN, CDR2 SYGVQD (reference sequence). The CDR3 loop reads CASSESSGETQYF. The CDR3 region has the DNA TGCGCCAGCAGTGAGTCTTCAGGGGAGACCCAGTACTTC.